This is a list of T cell receptor beta chains from one sample in a study of a mutant IDH1 vaccine in newly diagnosed glioma. The repertoire was sequenced with immunoSEQ multiplex PCR; TCRdb's copy has only in-frame clones and lacks some. This repertoire shows some 59,000 clones, about nine tenths found once; its top ten account for around 1.9%. The antigens these receptors bind are not known. The sample here was PBMCs, taken from a glioma patient whose treatment included an IDH1 peptide vaccine. The source of these receptors is a man aged 35-49 years with glioma. Both conserved end residues are part of each CDR3. A D gene is named only where the DNA matches it firmly. Clone size is stated in some rows and not others, as once, few, many or a class when expanded.

D gene: TRBD1
clone size: -
V gene: TRBV27
J gene: TRBJ1-3
CDR3 DNA: TGTGCCAGCAGTTCCACGGCAGGGGGCACCATATATTTT
CDR3 protein: CASSSTAGGTIYF

D gene: TRBD1
clone size: once
V gene: TRBV11-2
J gene: TRBJ1-5
CDR3 DNA: TGTGCCAGCAGTACGGACAGGGATCAGCCCCAGCATTTT
CDR3 protein: CASSTDRDQPQHF

D gene: -
clone size: -
V gene: TRBV6-5
J gene: TRBJ1-5
CDR3 DNA: TGTGCCAGCAGTCCCCGGTGGGAAAGCAATCAGCCCCAGCATTTT
CDR3 protein: CASSPRWESNQPQHF

D gene: -
clone size: once
V gene: TRBV7-8
J gene: TRBJ2-2
CDR3 DNA: TGTGCCAGCAGCCCTGGACATACCATGGAAATCGGGGAGCTGTTTTTT
CDR3 protein: CASSPGHTMEIGELFF

D gene: -
clone size: -
V gene: TRBV18
J gene: TRBJ1-2
CDR3 DNA: TGTGCCAGCTCACCCCCGGGGCCAGGGAACTATGGCTACACCTTC
CDR3 protein: CASSPPGPGNYGYTF

D gene: -
clone size: -
V gene: TRBV10-1
J gene: TRBJ2-1
CDR3 DNA: TGCGCCAGCACCGGGACACGGCAAGGTGAGCAGTTCTTC
CDR3 protein: CASTGTRQGEQFF

D gene: -
clone size: -
V gene: TRBV21-1
J gene: TRBJ1-1
CDR3 DNA: TGTGCCAGCAGCAACGGACAGGGAGGACCGAACACTGAAGCTTTCTTT
CDR3 protein: CASSNGQGGPNTEAFF

D gene: -
clone size: -
V gene: TRBV11-3
J gene: TRBJ2-3
CDR3 DNA: TGTGCCAGCAGCTTAGGGGACGTTACGCAGTATTTT
CDR3 protein: CASSLGDVTQYF

D gene: -
clone size: -
V gene: TRBV7-9
J gene: TRBJ1-1
CDR3 DNA: TGTGCCAGCAGCTTTACGCGAATTGGTGGGATGAACACTGAAGCTTTCTTT
CDR3 protein: CASSFTRIGGMNTEAFF

D gene: -
clone size: -
V gene: TRBV5-1
J gene: TRBJ2-5
CDR3 DNA: TGCGCCAGCAGTTTTAACTTCTTTGAAGAGACCCAGTACTTC
CDR3 protein: CASSFNFFEETQYF

D gene: TRBD1
clone size: -
V gene: TRBV4-3
J gene: TRBJ1-4
CDR3 DNA: TGCGCCAGCAGCCAAGACGGGACAGGGAGTGAAAAACTGTTTTTT
CDR3 protein: CASSQDGTGSEKLFF

D gene: TRBD2
clone size: -
V gene: TRBV4-2
J gene: TRBJ2-1
CDR3 DNA: TGTGCCAGCAGCCTTAATCCGGGACTAGAGGTCAATGAGCAGTTCTTC
CDR3 protein: CASSLNPGLEVNEQFF

D gene: -
clone size: -
V gene: TRBV7-6
J gene: TRBJ2-7
CDR3 DNA: TGTGCCAGCAGCTTAACCCCCACAGAAGGCGAGCAGTACTTC
CDR3 protein: CASSLTPTEGEQYF

D gene: -
clone size: few
V gene: TRBV27
J gene: TRBJ1-5
CDR3 DNA: TGTGCCAGCAGCCCCCTCGTCGGCTACGGGGGCAATCAGCCCCAGCATTTT
CDR3 protein: CASSPLVGYGGNQPQHF

D gene: -
clone size: -
V gene: TRBV12-2
J gene: TRBJ1-5
CDR3 DNA: TGTGCAAGTCGCTTGCAGGGTGGTAGCAATCAGCCCCAGCATTTT
CDR3 protein: CASRLQGGSNQPQHF

D gene: -
clone size: -
V gene: TRBV19
J gene: TRBJ2-1
CDR3 DNA: TGTGCCAGTAGTATGGGTCAGCGTCGCAATGAGCAGTTCTTC
CDR3 protein: CASSMGQRRNEQFF

D gene: -
clone size: few
V gene: TRBV4-1
J gene: TRBJ2-2
CDR3 DNA: TGCGCCAGCAGCCAAGATCGTGGTCCCTGGGGGGAGCTGTTTTTT
CDR3 protein: CASSQDRGPWGELFF

D gene: -
clone size: once
V gene: TRBV5-1
J gene: TRBJ2-7
CDR3 DNA: TGCGCCAGCAGCGCTTCTCCCTACGAGCAGTACTTC
CDR3 protein: CASSASPYEQYF

D gene: TRBD1
clone size: -
V gene: TRBV4-1
J gene: TRBJ2-1
CDR3 DNA: TGCGCCAGCAGCCAAGAATCTATCCGACAGGGGATATACAATGAGCAGTTCTTC
CDR3 protein: CASSQESIRQGIYNEQFF

D gene: TRBD2
clone size: -
V gene: TRBV7-3
J gene: TRBJ2-1
CDR3 DNA: TGTGCCAGCAGCAACCACCCCAGGACTAGCGTTTTCTTC
CDR3 protein: CASSNHPRTSVFF

D gene: TRBD1
clone size: -
V gene: TRBV14
J gene: TRBJ1-1
CDR3 DNA: TGTGCCAGCAGCCTGGACAGGGGGGAATTGACTGAAGCTTTCTTT
CDR3 protein: CASSLDRGELTEAFF